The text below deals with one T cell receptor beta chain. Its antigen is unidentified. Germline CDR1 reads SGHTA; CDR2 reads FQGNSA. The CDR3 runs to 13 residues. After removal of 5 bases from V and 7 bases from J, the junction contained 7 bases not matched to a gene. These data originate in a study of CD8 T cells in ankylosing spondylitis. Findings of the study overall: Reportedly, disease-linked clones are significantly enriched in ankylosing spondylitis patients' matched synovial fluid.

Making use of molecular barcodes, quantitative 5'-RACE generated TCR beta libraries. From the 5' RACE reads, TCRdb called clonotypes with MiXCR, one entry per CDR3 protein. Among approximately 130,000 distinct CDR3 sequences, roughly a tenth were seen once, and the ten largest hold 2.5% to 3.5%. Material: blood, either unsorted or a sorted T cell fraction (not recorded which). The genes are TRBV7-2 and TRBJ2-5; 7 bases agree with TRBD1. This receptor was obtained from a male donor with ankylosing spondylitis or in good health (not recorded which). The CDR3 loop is CASSEDRARTQYF. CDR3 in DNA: TGTGCCAGCAGCGAAGACAGGGCTCGGACCCAGTACTTC.